This entry features one TCR beta chain sequence. This specimen belongs to a study of blood T cell repertoires in COVID-19. Study-level information: Donors in the United States, Italy and Spain gave samples during acute or convalescent COVID-19. The analysed material was cDNA or gDNA that came from T cells, B-cell-depleted T cells, or PBMCs.

Germline assignment: CDR1 LNHDA and CDR2 SQIVND (reference sequence). Trimming cost V 3 bases and J 10 bases; bases outside gene matches: 13. There are 15 residues in the CDR3. Original processing notes: Cell counts per sample came from amplifying reference gene primers. Assay: immunoSEQ multiplex PCR; the TCRdb copy retains only in-frame clones and omits some. V, J and clone size are taken as reported in that table, and D and trimming were inferred from the DNA itself. Of tens of thousands of clones listed, roughly 90% are singletons. Sequencing was performed on peripheral blood. The gene calls are TRBV19 and TRBJ1-1, with 8 bases that match TRBD1. This TCR was recovered from a middle-aged man with COVID-19, enrolled during active disease. For the CDR3, the DNA is TGTGCCAGTAGTATTAGGGTGGCAGGGGGCTACGGAGCTTTCTTT. This encodes CASSIRVAGGYGAFF. The whole variable domain, filled in from reference TRBV19 and TRBJ1-1, reads DGGITQSPKYLFRKEGQNVTLSCEQNLNHDAMYWYRQDPGQGLRLIYYSQIVNDFQKGDIAEGYSVSREKKESFPLTVTSAQKNPTAFYLCASSIRVAGGYGAFFGQGTRLTVV.